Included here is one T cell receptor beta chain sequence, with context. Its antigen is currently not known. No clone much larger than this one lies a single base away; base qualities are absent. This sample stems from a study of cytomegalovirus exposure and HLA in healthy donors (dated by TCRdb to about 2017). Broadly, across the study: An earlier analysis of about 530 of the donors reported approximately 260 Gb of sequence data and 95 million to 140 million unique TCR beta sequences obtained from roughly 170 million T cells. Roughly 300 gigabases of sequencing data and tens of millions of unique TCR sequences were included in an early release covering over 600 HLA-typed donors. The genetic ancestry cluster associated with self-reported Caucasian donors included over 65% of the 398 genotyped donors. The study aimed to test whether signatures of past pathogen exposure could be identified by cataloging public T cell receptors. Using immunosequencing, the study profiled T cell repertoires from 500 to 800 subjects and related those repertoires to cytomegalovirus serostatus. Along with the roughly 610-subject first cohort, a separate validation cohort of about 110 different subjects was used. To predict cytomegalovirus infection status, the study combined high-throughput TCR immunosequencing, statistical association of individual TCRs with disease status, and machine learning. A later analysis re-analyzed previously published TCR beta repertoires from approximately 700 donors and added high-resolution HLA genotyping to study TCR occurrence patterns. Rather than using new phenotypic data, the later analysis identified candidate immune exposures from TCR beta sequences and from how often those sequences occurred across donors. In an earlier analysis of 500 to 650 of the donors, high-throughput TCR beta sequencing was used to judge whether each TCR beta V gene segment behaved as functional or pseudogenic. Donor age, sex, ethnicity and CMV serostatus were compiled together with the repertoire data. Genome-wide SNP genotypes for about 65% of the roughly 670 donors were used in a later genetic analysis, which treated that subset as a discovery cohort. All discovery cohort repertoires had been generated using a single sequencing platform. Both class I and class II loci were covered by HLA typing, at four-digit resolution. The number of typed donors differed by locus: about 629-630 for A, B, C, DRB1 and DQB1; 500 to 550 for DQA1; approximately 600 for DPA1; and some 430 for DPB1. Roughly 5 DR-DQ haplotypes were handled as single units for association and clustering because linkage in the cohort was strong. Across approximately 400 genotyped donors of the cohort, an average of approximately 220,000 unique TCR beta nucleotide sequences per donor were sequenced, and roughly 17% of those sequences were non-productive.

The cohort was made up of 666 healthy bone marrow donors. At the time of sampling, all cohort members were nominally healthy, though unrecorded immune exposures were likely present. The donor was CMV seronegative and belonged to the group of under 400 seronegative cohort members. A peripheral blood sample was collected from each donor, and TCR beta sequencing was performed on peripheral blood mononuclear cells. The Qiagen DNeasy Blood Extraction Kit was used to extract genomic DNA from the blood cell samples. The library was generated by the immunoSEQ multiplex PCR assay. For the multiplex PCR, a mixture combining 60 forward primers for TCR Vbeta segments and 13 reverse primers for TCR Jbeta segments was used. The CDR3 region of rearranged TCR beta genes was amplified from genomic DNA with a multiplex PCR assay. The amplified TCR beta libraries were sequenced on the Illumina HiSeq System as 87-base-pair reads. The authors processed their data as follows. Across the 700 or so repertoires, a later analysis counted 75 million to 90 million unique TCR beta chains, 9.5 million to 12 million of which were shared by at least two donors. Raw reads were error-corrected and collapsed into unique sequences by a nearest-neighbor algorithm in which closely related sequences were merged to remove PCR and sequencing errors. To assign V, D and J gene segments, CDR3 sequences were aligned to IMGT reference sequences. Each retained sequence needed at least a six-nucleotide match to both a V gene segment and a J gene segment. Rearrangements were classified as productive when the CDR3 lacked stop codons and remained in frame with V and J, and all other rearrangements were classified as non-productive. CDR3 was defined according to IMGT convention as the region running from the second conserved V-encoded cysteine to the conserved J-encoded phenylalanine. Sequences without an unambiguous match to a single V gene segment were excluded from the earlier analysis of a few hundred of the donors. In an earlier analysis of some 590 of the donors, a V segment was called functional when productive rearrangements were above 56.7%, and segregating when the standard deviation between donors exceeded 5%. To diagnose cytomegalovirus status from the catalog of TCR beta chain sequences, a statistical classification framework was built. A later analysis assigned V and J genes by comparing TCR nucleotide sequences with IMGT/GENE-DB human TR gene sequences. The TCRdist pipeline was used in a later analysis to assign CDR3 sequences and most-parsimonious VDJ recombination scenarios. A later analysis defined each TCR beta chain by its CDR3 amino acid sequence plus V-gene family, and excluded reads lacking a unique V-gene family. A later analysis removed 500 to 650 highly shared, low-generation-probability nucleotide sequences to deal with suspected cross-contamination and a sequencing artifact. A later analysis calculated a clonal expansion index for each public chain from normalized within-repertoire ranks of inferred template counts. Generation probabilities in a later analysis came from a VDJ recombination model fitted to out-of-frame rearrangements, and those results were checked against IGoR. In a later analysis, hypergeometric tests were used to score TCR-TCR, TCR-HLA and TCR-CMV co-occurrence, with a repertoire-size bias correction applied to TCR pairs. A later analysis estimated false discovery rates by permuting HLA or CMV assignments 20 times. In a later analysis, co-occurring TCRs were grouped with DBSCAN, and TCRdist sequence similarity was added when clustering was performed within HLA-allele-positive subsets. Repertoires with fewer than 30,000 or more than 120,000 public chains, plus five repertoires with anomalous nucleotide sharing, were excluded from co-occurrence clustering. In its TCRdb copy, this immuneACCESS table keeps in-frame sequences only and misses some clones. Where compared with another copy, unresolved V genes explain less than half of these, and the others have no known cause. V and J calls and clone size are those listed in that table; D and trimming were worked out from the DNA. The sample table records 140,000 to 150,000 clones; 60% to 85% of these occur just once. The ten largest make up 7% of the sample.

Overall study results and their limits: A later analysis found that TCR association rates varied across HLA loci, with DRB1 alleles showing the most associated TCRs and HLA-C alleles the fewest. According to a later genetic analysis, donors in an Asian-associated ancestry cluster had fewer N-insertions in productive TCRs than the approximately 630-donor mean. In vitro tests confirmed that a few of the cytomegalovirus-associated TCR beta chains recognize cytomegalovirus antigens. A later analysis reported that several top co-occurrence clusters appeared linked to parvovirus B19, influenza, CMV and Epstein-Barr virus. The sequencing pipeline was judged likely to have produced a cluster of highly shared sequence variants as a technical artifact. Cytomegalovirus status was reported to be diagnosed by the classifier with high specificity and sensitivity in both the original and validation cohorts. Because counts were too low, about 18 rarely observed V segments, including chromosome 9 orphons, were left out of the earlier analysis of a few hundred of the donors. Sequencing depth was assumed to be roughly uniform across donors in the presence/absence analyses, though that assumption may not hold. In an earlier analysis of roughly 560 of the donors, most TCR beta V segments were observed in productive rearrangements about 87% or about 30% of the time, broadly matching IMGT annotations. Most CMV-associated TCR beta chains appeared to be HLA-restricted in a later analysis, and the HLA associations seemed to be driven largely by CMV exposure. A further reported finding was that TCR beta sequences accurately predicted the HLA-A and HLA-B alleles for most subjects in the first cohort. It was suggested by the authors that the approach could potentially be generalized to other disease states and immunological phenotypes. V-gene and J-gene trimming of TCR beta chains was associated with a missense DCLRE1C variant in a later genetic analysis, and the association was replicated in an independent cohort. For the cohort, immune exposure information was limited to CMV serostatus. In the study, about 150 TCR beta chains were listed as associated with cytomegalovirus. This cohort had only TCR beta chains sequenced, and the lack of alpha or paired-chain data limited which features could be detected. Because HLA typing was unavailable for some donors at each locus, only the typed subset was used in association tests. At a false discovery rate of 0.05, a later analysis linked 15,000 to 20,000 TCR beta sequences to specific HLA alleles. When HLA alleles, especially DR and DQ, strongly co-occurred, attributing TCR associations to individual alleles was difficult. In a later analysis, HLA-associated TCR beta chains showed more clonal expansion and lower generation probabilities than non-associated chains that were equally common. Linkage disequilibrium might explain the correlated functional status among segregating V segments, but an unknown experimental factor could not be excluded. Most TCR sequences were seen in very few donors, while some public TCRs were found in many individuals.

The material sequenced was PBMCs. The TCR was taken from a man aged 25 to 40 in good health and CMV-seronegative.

Read as DNA, the sequence is TGTGCCAGCAGCAAAGGGGAGGTGAACACTGAAGCTTTCTTT. Its product reads: CASSKGEVNTEAFF. The V and J genes are TRBV21-1 and TRBJ1-1. TRBV21-1 is tagged as a pseudogene. There are 14 amino acids in the CDR3, from cysteine to phenylalanine inclusive. Only the CDR3 part of the read is kept: 42 bases, read in frame from the first base.